One and the same sample provided the 23 T cell receptor beta chains below, sequenced in a study of shared clonotypes between healthy human individuals. Clones were sequenced by immunoSEQ multiplex PCR, and TCRdb holds only the in-frame ones, with some missing. Here the sample spans under 600,000 clones, approximately 97% being singletons. The sample comprised naive CD4+ T cells sorted from blood. The subset is: CD45RA+ positively selected. These receptor sequences come from a woman between 25 and 40 years old in good health.

This chain links TRBV7-3 with TRBJ1-3, with 10 bases lining up with TRBD1. CDR3 length: 15 residues. V lost 5 bases to trimming and J lost 3 bases; unmatched junction nucleotides: 4. Germline CDR1 SGHTA, CDR2 FQGTGA. This CDR3 reads CASSATGGDGNTIYF. In nucleotides, the CDR3 is TGTGCCAGCAGCGCGACAGGGGGCGATGGAAACACCATATATTTT.

The chain employs TRBV27 and TRBJ2-1, with a possible D match to TRBD2 (6 bases). The CDR3 totals 15 residues. Deletions cut 2 bases from V and 5 bases from J, with 13 bases between. The germline V gene has CDR1 MNHEY and CDR2 SMNVEV (reference sequence). Written as DNA, the CDR3 is TGTGCCAGCAGTTTACGACTAGACCAACACAATGAGCAGTTCTTC. Encoded protein: CASSLRLDQHNEQFF.

The chain combines TRBV11-2 with TRBJ1-3; D uncertain. The V end lost 5 bases, the J end lost 0 bases, and 11 bases lay between the germline ends. Germline CDR1 is SGHAT and CDR2 is FQNNGV. This CDR3 region has 15 residues. DNA of the CDR3: TGTGCCAGCAGCCCCGGACGGAGCTCTGGAAACACCATATATTTT. Translated: CASSPGRSSGNTIYF.

This chain uses TRBV5-4 with TRBJ2-7; 7 bases line up with TRBD2. Per the germline V gene, CDR1 is SGHNT and CDR2 is YYREEE (reference sequence). The length of the CDR3 is 14 residues. The V gene end was trimmed by 5 bases and the J gene end by 1 base; junction bases not matched to a gene: 6. CDR3 in DNA: TGTGCCAGCAGTTCCTTCGGGAGGTCCTACGAGCAGTACTTC. Its translation is CASSSFGRSYEQYF.

The genes are TRBV18 and TRBJ2-4; D not resolved. This CDR3 has 17 amino acids. CDR1 and CDR2 from the germline V gene are KGHSH and LQKENI. V was shortened by 6 bases and J by 1 base, with 19 bases between the two germline ends. The CDR3 bases are TGTGCCAGCTCGCTGGGCCGGTATCCGGACGCCAAAAACATTCAGTACTTC. This encodes CASSLGRYPDAKNIQYF.

The chain links TRBV10-3 to TRBJ2-7; no clear D. In germline, CDR1 is ENHRY, CDR2 SYGVKD. The V end was cut by 5 bases, the J end by 2 bases, with 13 bases between. This CDR3 region has 14 residues. This CDR3 is CAISPPSSTYEQYF. In DNA form, the CDR3 reads TGTGCCATCAGTCCCCCCTCTTCGACCTACGAGCAGTACTTC.

About this clone itself: This CDR3 is missing its conserved last phenylalanine or tryptophan, likely due to a read error. It is unclear where the CDR3 begins or ends on the DNA, so no DNA is shown, and the CDR3 is as TCRdb lists it. The chain has TRBV6-5 and TRBJ2-3. The V gene's germline CDR1 is MNHEY and CDR2 SVGAGI. The CDR3 is 9 residues long, counting both termini. The CDR3 here is CASSLPTPA.

The CDR3 loop is CASSELTAGDLYQQFF. The CDR3 coding sequence is TGTGCCAGCAGTGAATTGACAGCGGGGGACCTTTACCAGCAGTTCTTC. The genes are TRBV6-1 and TRBJ2-1, with TRBD2 matching over 8 bases. Germline V lookup: CDR1 MNHNS, CDR2 SASEGT. Trimming took 2 bases from V and 11 from J; bases not matched to a gene: 14. The CDR3 has 16 residues.

The genes are TRBV5-1 and TRBJ2-1; the D is unclear. The V gene lost 1 base and the J gene lost 5 bases, with 19 bases spanning the gap. There are 17 residues in the CDR3. Germline-derived CDR1 and CDR2 are SGHRS and YFSETQ. In DNA, the CDR3 is TGCGCCAGCAGCTTGAATAGCCAGAGCTCCGGTAACAATGAGCAGTTCTTC. It yields the protein CASSLNSQSSGNNEQFF.

This chain uses TRBV5-1 with TRBJ2-3; D remains unclear. Germline lookup yields CDR1 SGHRS and CDR2 YFSETQ. CDR3 length equals 14 residues. V was shortened by 2 bases and J by 0 bases, with 7 bases between the two germline ends. Here the CDR3 DNA reads TGCGCCAGCAGCTTAGACCTCAGCACAGATACGCAGTATTTT. This encodes CASSLDLSTDTQYF.

Only one count was recorded for this clone. The chain has TRBV30 and TRBJ2-3, with 8 nucleotides matching TRBD1. The CDR3 consists of 15 residues. J was trimmed by 0 bases and V by 2 bases; bases with no gene match: 4. CDR1 and CDR2 from the germline V gene are GTSNPN and SVGIG (reference sequence). The CDR3 DNA sequence: TGTGCCTGGAGTACAGGGGGAGTCAGCACAGATACGCAGTATTTT. Its protein is CAWSTGGVSTDTQYF.

V and J are TRBV6-1 and TRBJ2-7, with unresolved D. From germline, CDR1 is MNHNS and CDR2 SASEGT. With 6 bases removed from V and 5 bases from J, the gap between germline ends came to 17 bases. The CDR3 has 14 amino acids. CDR3 sequence (DNA): TGTGCCAGCAGGCATAGACTCCTCCCCCACGAGCAGTACTTC. This encodes CASRHRLLPHEQYF.

The V and J genes are TRBV5-1 and TRBJ2-7; maybe TRBD2 (5 bases). The germline gives CDR1 SGHRS, CDR2 YFSETQ. Trimming pared 4 bases from V and 3 bases from J, leaving 14 bases between. The CDR3 has 14 amino acids. CDR3: CASSNEKAVYEQYF. The CDR3 bases are TGCGCCAGCAGCAATGAGAAAGCGGTCTACGAGCAGTACTTC.

The V and J genes are TRBV28 and TRBJ1-3; D ambiguous. The germline V gene encodes CDR1 MDHEN and CDR2 SYDVKM. Deletions cut 2 bases from V and 1 base from J, with 9 bases between. This CDR3 is built from 15 residues. CDR3 DNA sequence: TGTGCCAGCAGTTTAGATCAGGCTTCTGGAAACACCATATATTTT. Protein product: CASSLDQASGNTIYF.

The rearrangement uses TRBV28 and TRBJ1-4; a weak D match, TRBD1 (6 bases). Trimming removed 5 bases from V and 1 base from J, with 11 bases in between. The germline gives CDR1 MDHEN, CDR2 SYDVKM. The CDR3 covers 15 residues. Written as DNA, the CDR3 is TGTGCCAGCAGTAAATCACAGGGAACTAATGAAAAACTGTTTTTT. It specifies CASSKSQGTNEKLFF.

This chain uses TRBV4-2 with TRBJ2-4; the D gene is possibly TRBD1 (5 bases). Germline V gene lookup returns CDR1 LGHNA and CDR2 YNFKEQ. V gave up 4 bases and J gave up 1 base, with 14 bases separating them. This CDR3 has 16 residues. The chain's CDR3 is CASSRPDAGAKNIQYF. CDR3 bases: TGTGCCAGCAGCCGCCCTGATGCAGGGGCCAAAAACATTCAGTACTTC.

This rearrangement joins TRBV18 to TRBJ2-7; 8 positions agree with TRBD1. With V trimmed by 0 bases and J by 2 bases, 6 bases remained unmatched. The germline V gene has CDR1 KGHSH and CDR2 LQKENI. The CDR3 loop spans 16 amino acids. CDR3 region: CASSPPSGTGPYEQYF. The CDR3, as DNA: TGTGCCAGCTCACCACCGTCCGGGACAGGACCCTACGAGCAGTACTTC.

This chain connects TRBV5-5 to TRBJ2-1; 7 bases align to TRBD2. Germline V gene data show CDR1 as SGHKS and CDR2 as YYEKEE (reference sequence). J was trimmed by 0 bases and V by 4 bases; bases with no gene match: 7. The CDR3 is 16 residues long. The CDR3 DNA follows: TGTGCCAGCAGCGCGAGCGGGACCCGCTCCTACAATGAGCAGTTCTTC. Amino acids: CASSASGTRSYNEQFF.

The J gene is TRBJ2-3, the V gene TRBV5-4, with D perhaps TRBD2 (6 bases). Germline V CDR1 and CDR2: SGHNT, YYREEE (reference sequence). V gave up 4 bases and J gave up 2 bases, with 17 bases separating them. CDR3 length equals 16 residues. The CDR3 sequence: CASSPEDGGVTDTQYF. The CDR3 region has the DNA TGTGCCAGCAGCCCCGAAGACGGAGGGGTCACAGATACGCAGTATTTT.

This chain connects TRBV4-2 to TRBJ2-5, with 11 bases fitting TRBD1. This CDR3 contains 18 residues. V lost 3 bases to trimming and J lost 7 bases; unmatched junction nucleotides: 16. CDR1 LGHNA and CDR2 YNFKEQ come from the germline V gene. CDR3 sequence (DNA): TGTGCCAGCAGCCACGACGGGATCTCGGGACAGGGGGTAGCGACCCAGTACTTC. This translates into CASSHDGISGQGVATQYF.

This chain joins TRBV19 and TRBJ2-1; no clear D gene. CDR3 length: 14 amino acids. V shed 7 bases and J shed 4 bases, with 14 bases lying between them. Germline V lookup: CDR1 LNHDA, CDR2 SQIVND (reference sequence). This CDR3 reads CASNPRTEYNEQFF. The CDR3 nucleotides are TGTGCCAGTAACCCTCGGACGGAATACAATGAGCAGTTCTTC.

The chain combines TRBV6-1 with TRBJ2-1; D remains unclear. V shed 5 bases and J shed 3 bases, with 5 bases lying between them. The CDR3 consists of 12 residues. In germline, CDR1 is MNHNS, CDR2 SASEGT. The CDR3 spells CASSRLYNEQFF. The CDR3 DNA sequence: TGTGCCAGCAGTCGGCTCTACAATGAGCAGTTCTTC.

This rearrangement joins TRBV4-1 to TRBJ2-3, with TRBD2 as a possible D gene (5 bases). The CDR3 is 17 residues long. V dropped 4 bases and J dropped 2 bases, with 19 bases sitting between them. CDR1 MGHRA and CDR2 YSYEKL come from the germline V gene. The CDR3 nucleotides read TGCGCCAGCAGCCTCTCCACGGACTCGGGTCTCACAGATACGCAGTATTTT. It encodes CASSLSTDSGLTDTQYF.